This T cell receptor (beta chain) was identified in a study of T cell repertoires in cytomegalovirus infection. Study in general: Recently identified HLA-C-restricted and well-studied HLA-B-restricted CMV epitopes were used. Based on public TCR beta signatures, there were indications of CMV infection and of a matching HLA type.

Study-wide results and limits: In two of eight donors, the top clonotype was HLA-C-restricted CMV-specific. Summed public TCR beta family frequency identified CMV carriers bearing the relevant HLA.

TCRdb analysed the reads with MiXCR anew, one entry per CDR3 protein. Among about 270,000 distinct CDR3 sequences listed, roughly 21% were seen once. A word on this clonotype: Its antigen remains unidentified.

V dropped 8 bases and J dropped 5 bases, with 9 bases sitting between them. Germline V CDR1 and CDR2: MNHNS, SASEGT. The CDR3 covers 12 residues. This sequence originates from a human donor in good health (CMV status not recorded). Some clones in this sample may be carry-over from other donors' samples. The rearrangement uses TRBV6-1 and TRBJ2-2, with TRBD1 as a possible D gene (5 bases). Sequencing used cultured PBMCs, obtained from culture after CMV antigen stimulation. The CDR3 spells CASFRQTGELFF. CDR3 coding DNA: TGTGCCAGCTTTAGACAGACCGGGGAGCTGTTTTTT.